A single sample gave rise to the 14 T cell receptor beta chains below, sequenced in a study of radiotherapy plus CTLA-4 blockade in lung cancer. Measured with immunoSEQ multiplex PCR; TCRdb has only the in-frame clones, and not every one. The sample has roughly 97,000 clones, roughly 79% seen once. Source: peripheral blood, taken from a patient treated with radiotherapy plus ipilimumab. Source of these receptors: a human donor with non-small cell lung cancer who had a partial response to radiotherapy plus ipilimumab. Some clones in this sample may be carry-over from other donors' samples.

There are a few counts of this clone. The chain recombines TRBV9 with TRBJ2-3; D unresolved. Germline V gene data show CDR1 as SGDLS and CDR2 as YYNGEE. V was clipped by 0 bases and J by 2 bases, with 10 bases between them. This CDR3 is 15 amino acids long. The CDR3 loop reads CASSVVGYSTDTQYF. The CDR3 DNA is TGTGCCAGCAGCGTAGTTGGTTACTCCACAGATACGCAGTATTTT.

The gene calls are TRBV18 and TRBJ2-5, with D perhaps TRBD1 (6 bases). The CDR3 sequence is 15 residues long. Germline-derived CDR1 and CDR2 are KGHSH and LQKENI. Trimming removed 0 bases from V and 3 bases from J, with 11 bases in between. The CDR3 DNA reads as TGTGCCAGCTCACCACCGGTGAACAGGGAAGAGACCCAGTACTTC. This sequence encodes CASSPPVNREETQYF.

The CDR3 is CAISESGTGDGIQYF. The CDR3 bases are TGTGCCATCAGTGAGTCGGGGACAGGGGATGGCATTCAGTACTTC. The J gene is TRBJ2-4, the V gene TRBV10-3; TRBD1 matches 10 bases. Looked up from germline, CDR1 is ENHRY and CDR2 is SYGVKD. The CDR3 contains 15 residues. The J segment lost 9 bases and the V segment lost 0 bases, leaving 5 bases of the junction unmatched.

This chain connects TRBV15 to TRBJ2-5; TRBD2 aligns across 11 bases. The V gene end was trimmed by 0 bases and the J gene end by 5 bases; junction bases not matched to a gene: 5. This CDR3 contains 16 residues. Germline values: CDR1 LNHNV, CDR2 YYDKDF (reference sequence). CDR3: CATSRDASGGFETQYF. CDR3 sequence (DNA): TGTGCCACCAGCAGAGATGCTAGCGGGGGGTTCGAGACCCAGTACTTC.

The V call is TRBV30, the J call TRBJ2-2; TRBD2 agrees at 16 bases. The CDR3 is 16 residues long. V lost 2 bases, J lost 6 bases, and 3 bases stayed unmatched. Germline CDR1 is GTSNPN and CDR2 is SVGIG (reference sequence). The CDR3: CAWSWGLAGGAGELFF. The CDR3 DNA sequence: TGTGCCTGGAGTTGGGGACTAGCGGGAGGGGCCGGGGAGCTGTTTTTT.

J is TRBJ2-6 and V is TRBV9; 8 nucleotides line up with TRBD2. The CDR3 loop spans 18 amino acids. Losses at the gene ends were 2 bases for V and 4 bases for J; bases not matched to a gene: 11. Germline V gives CDR1 SGDLS, CDR2 YYNGEE. The CDR3 loop is CASSVSGGLLLGANVLTF. The CDR3 DNA sequence: TGTGCCAGCAGCGTCAGCGGGGGCCTTCTCCTGGGGGCCAACGTCCTGACTTTC.

This rearrangement joins TRBV10-2 to TRBJ1-3; no definite D call. Germline CDR1 and CDR2: WSHSY and SAAADI. The CDR3 length is 17 residues. V lost 1 base to trimming and J lost 8 bases, with 21 bases between them. CDR3 sequence: CASSELNRASGGHTIYF. CDR3 DNA sequence: TGCGCCAGCAGTGAGTTAAACCGAGCCTCGGGTGGCCACACCATATATTTT.

This sequence joins TRBV19 and TRBJ2-2, with D maybe TRBD1 (5 bases). The germline V and J ends were trimmed by 3 bases and 4 bases, with 9 bases remaining between them. The germline gives CDR1 LNHDA, CDR2 SQIVND (reference sequence). The CDR3 is 14 amino acids. This chain's CDR3 is CASSIYRITGELFF. The CDR3 DNA follows: TGTGCCAGTAGTATTTACAGGATCACCGGGGAGCTGTTTTTT.

The V call is TRBV4-3, the J call TRBJ1-4; D is perhaps TRBD1 (5 bases). The germline V gene has CDR1 LGHNA and CDR2 YSLEER. CDR3 length equals 15 residues. V lost 0 bases, J lost 11 bases, and 16 bases lay in between. CDR3 protein: CASSQDRGAFWKLFF. CDR3 DNA sequence: TGCGCCAGCAGCCAAGATCGCGGGGCTTTCTGGAAACTGTTTTTT.

This clone appeared a single time. The chain links TRBV4-2 to TRBJ1-1; D not certain. Trimming took 1 base from V and 9 from J, leaving 15 bases between them. Germline lookup yields CDR1 LGHNA and CDR2 YNFKEQ. This CDR3 comprises 14 residues. The CDR3 sequence is CASSQVGAEVKAFF. In nucleotides, the CDR3 is TGTGCCAGCAGCCAAGTGGGTGCGGAAGTAAAAGCTTTCTTT.

This chain joins TRBV5-1 and TRBJ2-1; D not certain. From germline, CDR1 is SGHRS and CDR2 YFSETQ. Trimming took off 0 bases at V and 0 bases at J, with 10 bases between the two ends. The CDR3 totals 16 residues. CDR3 loop: CASSLGPRSSYNEQFF. CDR3 bases: TGCGCCAGCAGCTTGGGCCCCCGTAGCTCCTACAATGAGCAGTTCTTC.

The V call is TRBV28, the J call TRBJ2-7; 7 nucleotides match TRBD1. This CDR3 contains 15 residues. The germline V gene has CDR1 MDHEN and CDR2 SYDVKM. V was clipped by 5 bases and J by 0 bases; unmatched bases: 7. The CDR3 is CASSPRGQSSYEQYF. CDR3 DNA: TGTGCCAGCAGTCCGAGGGGACAGAGCTCCTACGAGCAGTACTTC.

The rearrangement uses TRBV9 and TRBJ2-3, with 12 bases lining up with TRBD2. The CDR3 contains 16 residues. Trimming at V came to 4 bases and at J to 5 bases, leaving 8 bases not matched to a gene. Germline assignment: CDR1 SGDLS and CDR2 YYNGEE. The CDR3 DNA reads TGTGCCAGCAGCCCTCGACTAGCGGGGGTTGGAGATACGCAGTATTTT. Its translation is CASSPRLAGVGDTQYF. The full variable domain, in which reference TRBV9 and TRBJ2-3 provide the parts outside the CDR3, is DSGVTQTPKHLITATGQRVTLRCSPRSGDLSVYWYQQSLDQGLQFLIQYYNGEERAKGNILERFSAQQFPDLHSELNLSSLELGDSALYFCASSPRLAGVGDTQYFGPGTRLTVL.

This clone has more than one count but fewer than ten. The V call is TRBV6-6, the J call TRBJ1-2, with 8 bases lining up with TRBD1. There are 15 residues in the CDR3. Germline V gives CDR1 MNHNY, CDR2 SVGAGI (reference sequence). V shed 0 bases, J shed 8 bases, and the junction held 8 bases outside the gene matches. This chain's CDR3 is CASSYSSTGEDGYTF. DNA of the CDR3: TGTGCCAGCAGTTACTCGTCGACAGGGGAGGACGGCTACACCTTC.